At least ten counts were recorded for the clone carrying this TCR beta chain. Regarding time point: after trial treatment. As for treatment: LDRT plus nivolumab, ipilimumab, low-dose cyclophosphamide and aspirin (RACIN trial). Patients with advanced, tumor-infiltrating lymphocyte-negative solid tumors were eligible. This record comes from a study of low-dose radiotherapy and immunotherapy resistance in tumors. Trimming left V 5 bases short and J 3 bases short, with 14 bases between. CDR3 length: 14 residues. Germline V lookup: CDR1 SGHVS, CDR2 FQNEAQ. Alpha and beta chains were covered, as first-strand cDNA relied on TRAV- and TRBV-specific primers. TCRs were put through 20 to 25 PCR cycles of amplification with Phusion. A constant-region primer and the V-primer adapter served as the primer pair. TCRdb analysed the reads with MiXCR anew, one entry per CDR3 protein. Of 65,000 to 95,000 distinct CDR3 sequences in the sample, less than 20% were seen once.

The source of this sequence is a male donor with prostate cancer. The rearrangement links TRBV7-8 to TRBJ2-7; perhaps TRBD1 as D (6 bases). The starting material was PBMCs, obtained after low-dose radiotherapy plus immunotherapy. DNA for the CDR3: TGTGCCAGCAGCAACACAGGGAAGGGCTACGAGCAGTACTTC. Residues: CASSNTGKGYEQYF.